This TCR beta chain appears in the sequencing data of a study of T cell changes during pregnancy in multiple sclerosis. V was clipped by 7 bases and J by 0 bases, with 16 bases between them. The CDR3 is 16 residues long. Germline lookup yields CDR1 LNHDA and CDR2 SQIVND (reference sequence). Clones were sequenced by immunoSEQ multiplex PCR, and TCRdb holds only the in-frame ones, with some missing. This sample has around 52,000 clones, with about 90% found just once. This clonotype originated in a female donor with multiple sclerosis, enrolled in a pregnancy study. The chain carries TRBV19 and TRBJ1-3; TRBD1 is a possible D gene (5 bases). Sequenced material: CD4+ T cells from peripheral blood mononuclear cells, taken in the second trimester of pregnancy. The CDR3 DNA is TGTGCCAGTATCTCGACGGACATCAGCTCTGGAAACACCATATATTTT. Its protein product is CASISTDISSGNTIYF.